The present T cell receptor beta chain was sequenced within a study of T cells after yellow fever vaccination. Study results and caveats: Although most clonotypes did not, a small share appeared in both CD4 and CD8 compartments. Primary-vaccination clones mostly resurfaced post-booster (nearly 97% CD4, roughly 87% CD8). Weaker in magnitude, the secondary response showed a faster peak on day 5 versus 15.

CDR3 length: 17 amino acids. V shed 5 bases, J shed 0 bases, and the junction held 6 bases outside the gene matches. Germline V CDR1 and CDR2: SGHRS, YFSETQ. TCRdb independently ran MiXCR on the 5' RACE reads; one entry per CDR3 protein. Among over 300,000 distinct CDR3 sequences, around 4% were seen once, and the ten largest hold around 20%. As to this clonotype: Its antigen is not known.

The clonotype comes from a man younger than 35 who received the YFV17D yellow fever vaccine. The material sequenced was PBMCs, taken on the day of the yellow fever booster vaccination. The V gene is TRBV5-1, the J gene TRBJ2-2; 11 bases agree with TRBD1. The CDR3: CASRAGTGGANTGELFF. The CDR3 nucleotides read TGCGCCAGCAGAGCCGGGACAGGGGGAGCGAACACCGGGGAGCTGTTTTTT.